This T cell receptor beta chain was sequenced for a study of blood T cells in healthy people across ages. This CDR3 comprises 14 residues. The V and J ends lost 5 bases and 3 bases respectively, with 13 bases between them. The germline CDR1 and CDR2 sequences are SGHTA and FQGNSA. The authors ran a second PCR of about 7 to 11 cycles using a sample-barcoded 5' primer and a J-beta primer mix. Using its own MiXCR run on the 5' RACE reads, TCRdb lists one record per CDR3 protein. The sample gives about 930,000 distinct CDR3 sequences, about 29% of which show up once; roughly 10% is in the top ten. The same data also went into a second study, on T cells of mothers and their children.

The sequenced sample was blood. J is TRBJ1-2 and V is TRBV7-2; D is ambiguous. This sequence was found in a woman in her thirties or forties in good health. Here the CDR3 reads CASSPTLGDYGYTF. The CDR3 DNA reads as TGTGCCAGCAGCCCTACACTCGGGGACTATGGCTACACCTTC.